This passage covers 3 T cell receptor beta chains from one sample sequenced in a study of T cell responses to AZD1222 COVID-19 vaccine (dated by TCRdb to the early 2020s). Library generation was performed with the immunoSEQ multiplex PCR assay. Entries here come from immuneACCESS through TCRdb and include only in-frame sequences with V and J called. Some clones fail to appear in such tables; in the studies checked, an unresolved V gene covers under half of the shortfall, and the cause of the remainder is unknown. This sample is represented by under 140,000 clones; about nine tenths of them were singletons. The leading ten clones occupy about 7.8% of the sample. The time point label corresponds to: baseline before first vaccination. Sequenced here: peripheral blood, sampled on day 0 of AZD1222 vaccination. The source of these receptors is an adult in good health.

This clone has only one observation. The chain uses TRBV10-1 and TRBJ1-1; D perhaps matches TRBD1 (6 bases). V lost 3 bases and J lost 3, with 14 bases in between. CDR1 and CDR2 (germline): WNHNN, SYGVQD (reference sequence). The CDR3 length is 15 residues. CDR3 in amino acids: CASSESRGRDTEAFF. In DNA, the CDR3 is TGCGCCAGCAGTGAAAGCAGGGGAAGAGACACTGAAGCTTTCTTT.

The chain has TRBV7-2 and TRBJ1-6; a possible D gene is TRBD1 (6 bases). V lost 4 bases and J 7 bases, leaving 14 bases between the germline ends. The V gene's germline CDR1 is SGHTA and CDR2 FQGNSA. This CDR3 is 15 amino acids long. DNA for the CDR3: TGTGCCAGCAGCTATAGACAGGCGGAGAATTCACCCCTCCACTTT. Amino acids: CASSYRQAENSPLHF.

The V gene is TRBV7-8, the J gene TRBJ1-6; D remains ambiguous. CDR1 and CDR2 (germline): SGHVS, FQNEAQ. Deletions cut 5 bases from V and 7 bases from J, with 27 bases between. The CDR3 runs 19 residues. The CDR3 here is CASSPPPDRPGFGNSPLHF. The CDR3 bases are TGTGCCAGCAGCCCACCCCCCGACCGCCCCGGTTTCGGGAATTCACCCCTCCACTTT.